This T cell receptor (beta chain) was identified in a study of shared clonotypes between healthy human individuals. There are 12 residues in the CDR3. Trimming removed 4 bases from V and 5 bases from J, with 8 bases in between. Germline V lookup: CDR1 LNHDA, CDR2 SQIVND (reference sequence). The donors were all Caucasian adults (living in Nashville, Tennessee). Per the original data handling: ImmunoSEQ yielded junction-only sequences lacking quality scores, so filtering differed. Produced via immunoSEQ multiplex PCR; TCRdb's table is partial and in-frame only. V and J calls and clone size follow that table, whereas D and trimming were derived from the DNA. Here the sample spans about 990,000 clones, approximately 80% being singletons.

This chain uses TRBV19 with TRBJ1-1, with a possible D match to TRBD1 (5 bases). The sequenced sample consisted of memory CD4+ T cells from PBMCs. Subset given: CD45RA-negative fraction. This sequence was found in a man between 18 and 35 years old in good health. Some clones in this sample may be carry-over from other donors' samples. In DNA, the CDR3 is TGTGCCAGTAGTAGGGACGGAACTGAAGCTTTCTTT. Translation gives CASSRDGTEAFF.